This T cell receptor (beta chain) appears in the sequencing data of a study of cytomegalovirus exposure and HLA in healthy donors (dated by TCRdb to about 2017). Background for the entire study: An earlier analysis of 587 of the donors reported approximately 300 Gb of sequence data and 95 million to 130 million unique TCR beta sequences obtained from approximately 180 million T cells. To decide whether each TCR beta V gene segment behaved as functional or pseudogenic, an earlier analysis of approximately 590 of the donors relied on high-throughput TCR beta sequencing. Among roughly 370 genotyped donors of the cohort, an average of around 240,000 unique TCR beta nucleotide sequences were sequenced per donor, approximately 20% of them non-productive. Using immunosequencing, the study profiled T cell repertoires from 500 to 800 subjects and related those repertoires to cytomegalovirus serostatus. To predict cytomegalovirus infection status, the study combined high-throughput TCR immunosequencing, statistical association of individual TCRs with disease status, and machine learning. About five DR-DQ haplotypes were treated as single units for association and clustering because of strong linkage in the cohort. The later analysis used no new phenotypic data to find candidate immune exposures, relying instead on TCR beta sequences and their occurrence across donors. An early release covering around 630 HLA-typed donors comprised approximately 300 gigabases of sequencing data and tens of millions of unique TCR sequences. The number of typed donors differed by locus: 629-630 for A, B, C, DRB1 and DQB1; about 520 for DQA1; approximately 610 for DPA1; and roughly 490 for DPB1. In addition to the first cohort of roughly 670 subjects, a separate validation cohort of approximately 110 different subjects was used. Alongside the repertoire data, information on donor age, sex, ethnicity and CMV serostatus was compiled. The study was designed to test whether signatures of past pathogen exposure could be identified by cataloging public T cell receptors. Of the 300 to 450 genotyped donors, about 84% fell in the genetic ancestry cluster associated with self-reported Caucasian donors. HLA typing included class I and class II loci at four-digit resolution. All discovery cohort repertoires had been generated using a single sequencing platform. A later analysis re-analyzed previously published TCR beta repertoires from approximately 670 donors and added high-resolution HLA genotyping to study TCR occurrence patterns. A later genetic analysis took genome-wide SNP genotypes for 398 of the 666 donors and used that subset as a discovery cohort. General conclusions and limits of the study: In a later analysis, HLA-associated TCR beta chains showed more clonal expansion and lower generation probabilities than non-associated chains that were equally common. According to the authors, the approach could potentially be generalized to other disease states and immunological phenotypes. Roughly uniform sequencing depth across donors was assumed in presence/absence analyses, although this assumption may not hold. Some IMGT-functional V segments, including TRBV6-2 and TRBV6-3, could not be told apart with the 87-base-pair reads, so those segments were excluded. Specific HLA alleles were associated with some 15,000 TCR beta sequences at a false discovery rate of 0.05 in a later analysis. A cluster of highly shared sequence variants was judged likely to represent a technical artifact of the sequencing pipeline. The study gave a list of 150 to 200 TCR beta chains associated with cytomegalovirus. Over 15 rarely observed V segments, including chromosome 9 orphons, were excluded from the earlier analysis of a few hundred of the donors because counts were too low. In both the original and validation cohorts, the classifier was reported to diagnose cytomegalovirus status with high specificity and sensitivity. A later analysis found that TCR association rates varied across HLA loci, with DRB1 alleles showing the most associated TCRs and HLA-C alleles the fewest. According to a later genetic analysis, donors in an Asian-associated ancestry cluster had fewer N-insertions in productive TCRs than the approximately 630-donor mean. A few of the identified cytomegalovirus-associated TCR beta chains were confirmed in vitro to be specific for cytomegalovirus antigens. Correlated functional status among segregating V segments might reflect linkage disequilibrium, but an unknown experimental factor could not be ruled out. Because HLA typing was missing for some donors at each locus, association tests included only the typed subset. Immune exposure information for the cohort was limited to CMV serostatus. A later genetic analysis associated a missense DCLRE1C variant with V-gene and J-gene trimming of TCR beta chains, and an independent cohort replicated the association. A further reported finding was that TCR beta sequences accurately predicted the HLA-A and HLA-B alleles for most subjects in the first cohort. Only TCR beta chains were sequenced in this cohort, and the absence of alpha or paired-chain data limited detectable features. A later analysis found that most CMV-associated TCR beta chains appeared HLA-restricted, with HLA associations seemingly driven largely by CMV exposure. When HLA alleles, especially DR and DQ, strongly co-occurred, attributing TCR associations to individual alleles was difficult. Most TCR sequences were observed very rarely across donors, whereas some public TCRs were present in many individuals. In an earlier analysis of some 500 of the donors, most TCR beta V segments were observed in productive rearrangements about 87% or about 30% of the time, broadly matching IMGT annotations. A later analysis reported that several top co-occurrence clusters appeared linked to parvovirus B19, influenza, CMV and Epstein-Barr virus.

CDR1 and CDR2 were assigned from the germline V gene (reference sequence) as SEHNR and FQNEAQ. The trim is 5 bases for V and 5 bases for J, with a gap of 12 bases between the germline ends. The CDR3, from cysteine to phenylalanine, totals 14 residues. Left in the record is the CDR3 DNA by itself, 42 bases read in frame from the first base. The cohort was made up of 650 to 700 healthy bone marrow donors. All cohort members were sampled while nominally healthy, although unrecorded immune exposures were likely present. The donor tested CMV seropositive and was one of the 289 seropositive cohort members. A peripheral blood sample was collected from each donor, and TCR beta sequencing was performed on peripheral blood mononuclear cells. Genomic DNA was extracted from the blood cell samples with the Qiagen DNeasy Blood Extraction Kit. This clone was counted a few times. Its antigen is currently not known. No clone much larger than this one lies a single base away; base qualities are absent.

The method was the immunoSEQ multiplex PCR assay. A mixture of 60 forward primers for TCR Vbeta segments and 13 reverse primers for TCR Jbeta segments was used in the multiplex PCR. Amplification of the CDR3 region of rearranged TCR beta genes was performed with a multiplex PCR assay on genomic DNA. On the Illumina HiSeq System, the amplified TCR beta libraries were sequenced as 87-base-pair reads. As for how the authors treated the data: In a later analysis, some 80 million unique TCR beta chains were counted across the 690 or so repertoires, and about 9.9 million of these chains were shared by at least two donors. A nearest-neighbor algorithm error-corrected the raw reads and collapsed the reads into unique sequences, merging closely related sequences to remove PCR and sequencing errors. To assign V, D and J gene segments, CDR3 sequences were aligned to IMGT reference sequences. For a sequence to be retained, at least a six-nucleotide match to both a V gene segment and a J gene segment was required. A rearrangement counted as productive if the CDR3 had no stop codons and remained in frame with V and J, and every other rearrangement counted as non-productive. Following IMGT convention, CDR3 was defined as the stretch from the second conserved V-encoded cysteine to the conserved J-encoded phenylalanine. The earlier analysis of some 580 of the donors excluded any sequence lacking an unambiguous match to a single V gene segment. An earlier analysis of over 450 of the donors classified V segments as functional when productive rearrangements were above 56.7% and as segregating when the standard deviation between donors was above 5%. A statistical classification framework was built to diagnose cytomegalovirus status from the catalog of TCR beta chain sequences. In a later analysis, V and J genes were assigned by comparing TCR nucleotide sequences against IMGT/GENE-DB human TR gene sequences. In a later analysis, CDR3 sequences and most-parsimonious VDJ recombination scenarios were assigned using the TCRdist pipeline. In a later analysis, every TCR beta chain was defined by the combination of its CDR3 amino acid sequence and its V-gene family, and reads without a unique V-gene family were dropped. A later analysis removed nearly 600 highly shared, low-generation-probability nucleotide sequences to deal with suspected cross-contamination and a sequencing artifact. For each public chain, a later analysis derived a clonal expansion index from normalized ranks of inferred template counts within each repertoire. In a later analysis, generation probabilities were computed with a VDJ recombination model fitted to out-of-frame rearrangements, and the resulting probabilities were checked against IGoR. A later analysis scored TCR-TCR, TCR-HLA and TCR-CMV co-occurrence with hypergeometric tests, applying a repertoire-size bias correction to TCR pairs. False discovery rates were estimated in a later analysis by permuting HLA or CMV assignments 20 times. In a later analysis, co-occurring TCRs were grouped using DBSCAN, with TCRdist sequence similarity added in when clustering inside HLA-allele-positive subsets. Repertoires with fewer than 30,000 or more than 120,000 public chains were left out of co-occurrence clustering, as were about five repertoires with anomalous nucleotide sharing. Imported from immuneACCESS, the table was reduced by TCRdb to in-frame sequences with V and J called. These copies leave out some clones; in studies compared against another copy, an unresolved V gene accounts for under half, and the cause of the remainder is not known. Clone size and the V and J calls come from that table; the DNA yielded D and trimming. Across this sample there are 130,000 or so clones, with approximately 8% seen only once. Together, the top ten hold approximately 6.6% of the sample.

This receptor chain uses TRBV7-9 and TRBJ1-4, with the D gene not clear enough to name. The specimen sequenced was PBMCs. The sequence derives from a middle-aged woman in good health and CMV-seropositive. CDR3 loop: CASSPRRVNEKLFF. Here is the DNA: TGTGCCAGCAGCCCCCGGCGGGTAAATGAAAAACTGTTTTTT.